This passage covers 24 T cell receptor beta chains from one sample sequenced in a study of PD-1 blockade in classical Hodgkin lymphoma. Method: immunoSEQ multiplex PCR; TCRdb's copy keeps in-frame clones and lacks some. The table lists roughly 25,000 clones, 84% of them singletons. Every single patient, without exception, relapsed after autologous stem cell transplantation, and brentuximab vedotin exposure varied. The study purified CD4+ T cells from thawed PBMCs using magnetic negative selection. Sample: CD4+ T cells from blood, taken at baseline. The source of these receptors is a human donor with classical Hodgkin lymphoma.

The chain carries TRBV6-5 and TRBJ1-2, with no clear D. This CDR3 comprises 14 residues. Trimming removed 2 bases from V and 6 bases from J, with 13 bases in between. CDR1 MNHEY and CDR2 SVGAGI come from the germline V gene. DNA of the CDR3: TGTGCCAGCAGTTACCGGACCGCATTCCATGGCTACACCTTC. Protein product: CASSYRTAFHGYTF.

The chain recombines TRBV18 with TRBJ2-2; D is possibly TRBD1 (6 bases). This CDR3 is built from 14 residues. Germline CDR1 and CDR2: KGHSH and LQKENI. V dropped 3 bases and J dropped 3 bases, with 8 bases sitting between them. CDR3 in amino acids: CASSPTGHTGELFF. CDR3 bases: TGTGCCAGCTCACCCACAGGGCACACCGGGGAGCTGTTTTTT.

The count of this clone is one. V gene TRBV4-1 combines with J gene TRBJ1-4; possibly TRBD1 for D (5 bases). The V gene lost 2 bases and the J gene lost 4 bases, with 11 bases spanning the gap. There are 15 residues in the CDR3. Germline V CDR1 and CDR2: MGHRA, YSYEKL. The chain's CDR3 is CASSQSRGFNEKLFF. As DNA, the CDR3 is TGCGCCAGCAGCCAATCGAGGGGTTTTAATGAAAAACTGTTTTTT.

The V call is TRBV5-5, the J call TRBJ2-6, with D hard to call. The CDR3 is made up of 16 amino acids. With 6 bases removed from V and 1 base from J, the gap between germline ends came to 14 bases. Germline V CDR1 and CDR2: SGHKS, YYEKEE (reference sequence). CDR3 DNA sequence: TGTGCCAGCAACCAGTTTGGGGTATCTGGGGCCAACGTCCTGACTTTC. It is translated as CASNQFGVSGANVLTF.

A single count supports this clone. The rearrangement joins TRBV6-5 to TRBJ2-1, with 8 bases fitting TRBD2. The junction had 4 bases not matched to a gene; V was cut back by 0 bases and J by 12 bases. The CDR3 length is 13 residues. Germline-derived CDR1 and CDR2 are MNHEY and SVGAGI. The DNA for the CDR3 is TGTGCCAGCAGTTACTCGATAGCGGGGAGGCAGTTCTTC. This gives the protein CASSYSIAGRQFF.

This chain links TRBV4-3 with TRBJ1-4, with D tentatively TRBD1 (5 bases). Germline V gene data show CDR1 as LGHNA and CDR2 as YSLEER. The CDR3 runs 15 residues. With 0 bases removed from V and 14 bases from J, the gap between germline ends came to 19 bases. The CDR3 DNA reads as TGCGCCAGCAGCCAAGACTGGACCCGCGCGGGGGGTCTGTTTTTT. Protein: CASSQDWTRAGGLFF.

This clone came up once. V and J are TRBV19 and TRBJ1-1, with TRBD1 identical over 9 bases. The V gene's germline CDR1 is LNHDA and CDR2 SQIVND (reference sequence). V shed 5 bases, J shed 0 bases, and the junction held 4 bases outside the gene matches. The CDR3 is 15 residues long. CDR3 coding DNA: TGTGCCAGTAGTCCCGGGACAGGGTTGAACACTGAAGCTTTCTTT. It encodes CASSPGTGLNTEAFF.

The V gene is TRBV5-4, the J gene TRBJ1-1, with D perhaps TRBD1 (6 bases). The CDR3 runs 15 residues. Trimming took 0 bases from V and 4 from J, leaving 13 bases between them. Germline V gene data show CDR1 as SGHNT and CDR2 as YYREEE (reference sequence). CDR3 loop: CASSLADRRSTEAFF. The DNA of the CDR3 is TGTGCCAGCAGCTTGGCAGACAGGCGGAGCACTGAAGCTTTCTTT.

This clone was seen only a few times. The chain couples TRBV2 to TRBJ1-2; 10 nucleotides align to TRBD1. The V gene's germline CDR1 is SNHLY and CDR2 FYNNEI. The CDR3 extends over 15 amino acids. The ends lost 7 bases at V and 3 bases at J; junction bases unmatched: 8. The CDR3 bases are TGTGCCAGCAAACGGGGGGACAGGGGACACTATGGCTACACCTTC. Translated: CASKRGDRGHYGYTF.

The CDR3 protein is CASSIITSGQETQYF. Here the CDR3 DNA reads TGTGCCAGTAGTATTATTACTAGCGGACAAGAGACCCAGTACTTC. This chain links TRBV19 with TRBJ2-5; 8 bases line up with TRBD2. Unmatched junction bases numbered 5, after V lost 3 bases and J lost 2 bases. Germline CDR1 and CDR2: LNHDA and SQIVND (reference sequence). The CDR3 is 15 amino acids.

The gene calls are TRBV5-4 and TRBJ2-3; D is ambiguous. V was shortened by 0 bases and J by 0 bases, with 2 bases between the two germline ends. CDR1 and CDR2 from the germline V gene are SGHNT and YYREEE (reference sequence). The CDR3 consists of 13 residues. The CDR3 bases are TGTGCCAGCAGCTTGGTCAGCACAGATACGCAGTATTTT. It encodes CASSLVSTDTQYF.

The chain is built from TRBV2 and TRBJ1-6; the D gene is possibly TRBD1 (5 bases). From germline, CDR1 is SNHLY and CDR2 FYNNEI. Between the trimmed V and J ends, which lost 3 bases and 11 bases, there was a span of 8 bases. This CDR3 spans 12 amino acids. CDR3 in DNA: TGTGCCAGCAGTGATGGGGGAACACCCCTCCACTTT. Its protein product is CASSDGGTPLHF.

The chain joins TRBV9 to TRBJ1-3; D is unclear. The CDR3 sequence is 14 residues long. Germline CDR1 and CDR2: SGDLS and YYNGEE. Trimming pared 3 bases from V and 0 bases from J, leaving 7 bases between. The CDR3 DNA reads as TGTGCCAGCAGCGCCGAGGTCTCTGGAAACACCATATATTTT. Translated, it gives CASSAEVSGNTIYF.

The gene calls are TRBV5-1 and TRBJ2-2; the D call may be TRBD1 or TRBD2 (6 bases each). Trimming shortened V by 4 bases and J by 7 bases, and 20 bases separated the two germline ends. From germline, CDR1 is SGHRS and CDR2 YFSETQ. The CDR3 runs 16 residues. DNA of the CDR3: TGCGCCAGCAGCGGGGGGTCGGGGGCCTTCGGCGGGGAGCTGTTTTTT. This gives the protein CASSGGSGAFGGELFF.

This rearrangement joins TRBV7-9 to TRBJ2-3; the match to TRBD2 covers 12 bases. CDR1 and CDR2 from the germline V gene are SEHNR and FQNEAQ (reference sequence). After removal of 2 bases from V and 6 bases from J, the junction contained 12 bases not matched to a gene. This CDR3 is 18 amino acids long. The DNA of the CDR3 is TGTGCCAGCAGCTTATTCAACGGACTAGCGGGGAGGGAGGATACGCAGTATTTT. This translates into CASSLFNGLAGREDTQYF.

The rearrangement joins TRBV18 to TRBJ1-2; 9 bases match TRBD1. Germline assignment: CDR1 KGHSH and CDR2 LQKENI. The CDR3 loop spans 14 amino acids. V shed 3 bases, J shed 3 bases, and the junction held 2 bases outside the gene matches. The CDR3, as DNA: TGTGCCAGCTCACCCGGACAGGGGTACTATGGCTACACCTTC. Its protein is CASSPGQGYYGYTF.

The chain recombines TRBV12-5 with TRBJ2-7; 9 bases agree with TRBD2. Per germline, CDR1 LGHNT and CDR2 FRNRAP. The CDR3 is 15 amino acids. With 9 bases clipped from V and 0 bases from J, the junction kept 9 bases outside the gene matches. The CDR3: CASERGRGRSYEQYF. CDR3 sequence (DNA): TGTGCTAGCGAACGCGGGAGGGGTCGCTCCTACGAGCAGTACTTC.

This clone was detected a few times. The chain recombines TRBV18 with TRBJ2-1; 10 bases align to TRBD2. Germline loops: CDR1 KGHSH, CDR2 LQKENI. The junction had 18 bases not matched to a gene; V was cut back by 6 bases and J by 10 bases. CDR3 size: 17 residues. The CDR3: CASSRSVASGGSREQFF. The CDR3 DNA reads as TGTGCCAGCTCCCGCTCAGTCGCTAGCGGGGGATCCCGGGAGCAGTTCTTC.

This chain connects TRBV30 to TRBJ2-7; D gene ambiguous. Germline CDR1 GTSNPN, CDR2 SVGIG (reference sequence). The CDR3 runs to 13 residues. V lost 2 bases and J lost 0, with 8 bases in between. Written as DNA, the CDR3 is TGTGCCTGGAGTCGCGGTAACTCCTACGAGCAGTACTTC. As protein: CAWSRGNSYEQYF.

V is TRBV7-9 and J is TRBJ2-1, with 11 bases fitting TRBD2. V dropped 2 bases and J dropped 2; count of bases not matched to a gene: 2. CDR1 is SEHNR, CDR2 FQNEAQ, per germline (reference sequence). CDR3 length equals 16 residues. The CDR3 region is CASSLLAGGPYNEQFF. The CDR3 bases are TGTGCCAGCAGCTTACTAGCGGGGGGACCCTACAATGAGCAGTTCTTC.

The chain is built from TRBV7-2 and TRBJ1-2; perhaps TRBD1 as D (5 bases). Germline lookup yields CDR1 SGHTA and CDR2 FQGNSA. This CDR3 contains 14 residues. V was clipped by 2 bases and J by 7 bases, with 14 bases between them. CDR3 bases: TGTGCCAGCAGCTTAAATCCGGAGGGACTTGGCTACACCTTC. Amino acid sequence: CASSLNPEGLGYTF.

The J gene is TRBJ2-3, the V gene TRBV18, with 8 bases matching TRBD2. Germline lookup yields CDR1 KGHSH and CDR2 LQKENI. CDR3 size: 15 residues. With V trimmed by 3 bases and J by 2 bases, 4 bases remained unmatched. This CDR3 is CASSPMRGVTDTQYF. As DNA, the CDR3 is TGTGCCAGCTCACCTATGCGGGGGGTCACAGATACGCAGTATTTT.

This chain connects TRBV28 to TRBJ2-5; D may be TRBD2 (7 bases). The germline V gene encodes CDR1 MDHEN and CDR2 SYDVKM. Trimming took off 5 bases at V and 3 bases at J, with 19 bases between the two ends. The CDR3 spans 16 residues. In DNA form, the CDR3 reads TGTGCCAGCAGTGGTCTGGGGGCGGGGGAAAAAGAGACCCAGTACTTC. It codes for CASSGLGAGEKETQYF.

This clone was found once. The gene calls are TRBV6-5 and TRBJ2-1; D uncertain. Germline values: CDR1 MNHEY, CDR2 SVGAGI. The length of the CDR3 is 14 residues. Trimming cost V 0 bases and J 5 bases, with 8 bases left between them. CDR3 in DNA: TGTGCCAGCAGTTACTCGTGGCAGCACAATGAGCAGTTCTTC. It codes for CASSYSWQHNEQFF.